This T cell receptor beta chain came from a study of fetal regulatory T cell absence and autoimmunity. General study points: Pancreas TCRs were oligoclonally enriched versus cord blood, some clones over 80-fold. Pancreas and cord blood did not differ much in TRB family usage. Antigen-driven pancreatic autoimmunity before birth in IPEX was inferred from oligoclonal enrichment.

TCRdb's copy holds only in-frame clones and misses some; the assay was immunoSEQ multiplex PCR. The sample has more than 90,000 clones, roughly 78% seen once. This clone was seen a single time. Its antigen is undetermined. The sample taken for sequencing was pancreas tissue. The sequence came from a male donor with IPEX syndrome.

The CDR3, as DNA: TGTGCCAGCAGCCCGCATGCCCGCTACGAGCAGTACTTC. This gives the protein CASSPHARYEQYF. The chain has TRBV11-2 and TRBJ2-7, with D uncertain. The CDR3 length is 13 residues. The V gene's germline CDR1 is SGHAT and CDR2 FQNNGV. V dropped 5 bases and J dropped 3 bases, with 11 bases sitting between them.